The 3 T cell receptor beta chains presented below share a single source sample, sequenced in a study of blood T cell repertoires in COVID-19. TCRdb's table, derived via immunoSEQ multiplex PCR, lists solely in-frame clones and lacks some. The sample yields fewer than 150,000 clones, over 65% seen once. The sample was peripheral blood. The receptors here all came from a woman aged 40-49 years with acute or convalescent COVID-19.

This chain uses TRBV9 with TRBJ2-3, with TRBD2 as a possible D gene (6 bases). The germline V gene encodes CDR1 SGDLS and CDR2 YYNGEE. The CDR3 loop spans 16 amino acids. Between the trimmed V and J ends, which lost 4 bases and 1 base, there was a span of 16 bases. This chain's CDR3 is CASSSRDFAGTDTQYF. CDR3 in DNA: TGTGCCAGCAGCTCAAGGGACTTCGCGGGCACAGATACGCAGTATTTT. The complete variable domain, with remaining parts taken from reference TRBV9 and TRBJ2-3, reads DSGVTQTPKHLITATGQRVTLRCSPRSGDLSVYWYQQSLDQGLQFLIQYYNGEERAKGNILERFSAQQFPDLHSELNLSSLELGDSALYFCASSSRDFAGTDTQYFGPGTRLTVL.

The V call is TRBV10-3, the J call TRBJ2-1; 7 nucleotides align to TRBD1. Germline-derived CDR1 and CDR2 are ENHRY and SYGVKD. The CDR3 loop spans 16 amino acids. With 4 bases clipped from V and 4 bases from J, the junction kept 10 bases outside the gene matches. The CDR3 sequence is CAISVDRRQGYNEQFF. In DNA form, the CDR3 reads TGTGCCATCAGTGTAGATCGGAGACAGGGTTACAATGAGCAGTTCTTC.

The CDR3 here is CASSLSNTEAFF. The CDR3 coding sequence is TGTGCCAGCAGCCTTTCCAACACTGAAGCTTTCTTT. The chain links TRBV7-9 to TRBJ1-1; no firm D call. The CDR3 is 12 residues long. V lost 5 bases to trimming and J lost 2 bases, with 6 bases between them. Per the germline V gene, CDR1 is SEHNR and CDR2 is FQNEAQ (reference sequence).